Presented here are 5 T cell receptor beta chains from one specimen sequenced in a study of regulatory T cells in long-lasting Graves disease. Noted time point: newly diagnosed GD, antithyroid drugs for less than 3 months. PBMCs provided the RNA from which the TCR library was made. Investigators prepared the TCR beta libraries by applying iRepertoire HTBI primers and Arm-PCR of CDR3 regions. Via MiXCR, TCRdb re-called the multiplex PCR reads, giving one row per CDR3 protein. The table shows around 480,000 distinct CDR3 sequences, with about 15% occurring only once. The data were also submitted as part of a second study, on T cells in Graves' hyperthyroidism and ophthalmopathy.

The sequences come from peripheral blood mononuclear cells (PBMCs), collected at new diagnosis, from a patient treated with antithyroid drugs. These receptors were collected from a woman aged 35-60 years with Graves disease.

This clonotype was detected many times. The CDR3 region is CASSLAGGWQPQHF. In DNA form, the CDR3 reads TGTGCCAGCAGCTTAGCTGGGGGCTGGCAGCCCCAGCATTTT. The rearrangement joins TRBV7-2 to TRBJ1-5, with D possibly being TRBD1 (6 bases). CDR1 is SGHTA and CDR2 is FQGNSA in the germline V gene. Trimming removed 0 bases from V and 7 bases from J, with 10 bases in between. The CDR3 is 14 amino acids. The full variable domain, with the rest looked up from reference TRBV7-2 and TRBJ1-5, is GAGVSQSPSNKVTEKGKDVELRCDPISGHTALYWYRQSLGQGLEFLIYFQGNSAPDKSGLPSDRFSAERTGGSVSTLTIQRTQQEDSAVYLCASSLAGGWQPQHFGDGTRLSIL.

The chain links TRBV7-6 to TRBJ2-5; 7 bases line up with TRBD1. The CDR3 covers 15 residues. In germline, CDR1 is SGHVS, CDR2 FNYEAQ. With 0 bases clipped from V and 3 bases from J, the junction kept 4 bases outside the gene matches. In DNA form, the CDR3 reads TGTGCCAGCAGCTTAGCGGACAGGCCTAAAGAGACCCAGTACTTC. This gives the protein CASSLADRPKETQYF.

This clonotype was observed at least ten times. The chain joins TRBV11-2 to TRBJ2-1, with 10 bases that match TRBD2. The CDR3 has 16 amino acids. Germline CDR1 reads SGHAT; CDR2 reads FQNNGV. V lost 0 bases and J lost 5; bases outside the gene matches: 4. CDR3 region: CASSLEVSGGDNEQFF. CDR3 in DNA: TGTGCCAGCAGCTTAGAGGTCAGCGGGGGGGACAATGAGCAGTTCTTC.

V and J are TRBV5-4 and TRBJ2-3, with 7 positions matching TRBD1. Germline trimming cut 7 bases from V and 3 bases from J; bases unmatched to any gene: 8. Germline V lookup: CDR1 SGHNT, CDR2 YYREEE (reference sequence). There are 14 residues in the CDR3. CDR3 bases: TGTGCCAGCGGAAGACAGGGTCTGACAGATACGCAGTATTTT. Its translation: CASGRQGLTDTQYF.

This clonotype was seen repeatedly, ten times or more. The chain is built from TRBV3-1 and TRBJ2-7; TRBD2 matches 8 bases. The CDR3 is made up of 15 amino acids. Germline values: CDR1 LGHDT, CDR2 YNNKEL (reference sequence). V lost 0 bases and J lost 4; bases outside the gene matches: 5. CDR3 amino acids: CASSQDKRGRYEQYF. The CDR3 bases are TGTGCCAGCAGCCAAGATAAGCGGGGGAGGTACGAGCAGTACTTC.